This T cell receptor beta chain emerged from a study of shared clonotypes between healthy human individuals. Study-wide results and caveats: The authors sampled blood alone, and tissue repertoires likely differ.

Turning to this clone: The target antigen is unknown.

Germline V gives CDR1 MNHEY, CDR2 SMNVEV (reference sequence). The CDR3 loop spans 14 amino acids. Deletions cut 8 bases from V and 2 bases from J, with 14 bases between. Assay: immunoSEQ multiplex PCR; the TCRdb copy retains only in-frame clones and omits some. The table shows approximately 620,000 clones, with roughly 97% occurring only once. The V gene is TRBV27, the J gene TRBJ2-3, with TRBD2 as a possible D gene (6 bases). Sequenced input: naive CD4+ T cells sorted from blood. Subset specified: CD45RA+ positively selected. The receptor comes from a woman between 25 and 40 years old in good health. For the CDR3, the DNA is TGTGCCAGCCATCGGGGGTCCGCCACAGATACGCAGTATTTT. Translation gives CASHRGSATDTQYF.